This entry lists 8 T cell receptor beta chains sequenced from one sample in a study of PD-1 blockade in mismatch repair-deficient tumors. The method was immunoSEQ multiplex PCR; TCRdb's version includes in-frame clones alone and lacks a portion of them. The data contain 100,000 or so clones, 82% of them seen just once; the ten biggest clones take up around 6.5%. Sequences were derived from peripheral blood, sampled approximately 36 weeks after starting pembrolizumab. These receptors all come from an adult with mismatch repair-deficient cancer.

The chain combines TRBV7-8 with TRBJ1-5, with TRBD1 matching 9 bases. The germline V gene encodes CDR1 SGHVS and CDR2 FQNEAQ. The CDR3 totals 14 residues. With 5 bases clipped from V and 7 bases from J, the junction kept 6 bases outside the gene matches. This CDR3 is CASSLGTGRQPQHF. The CDR3 DNA follows: TGTGCCAGCAGCCTAGGGACAGGGAGACAGCCCCAGCATTTT.

This clone was recorded only once. The J gene is TRBJ1-5, the V gene TRBV7-3; D is unclear. Germline V gene lookup returns CDR1 SGHTA and CDR2 FQGTGA. The CDR3 sequence is 15 residues long. Trimming took 2 bases from V and 0 from J, leaving 8 bases between them. CDR3 in DNA: TGTGCCAGCAGCTTACGGGGTTATAGCAATCAGCCCCAGCATTTT. This encodes CASSLRGYSNQPQHF.

On this clone itself: One end of the junction does not line up with germline, which may come from a read error. The rearrangement uses TRBV2 and TRBJ2-5; the match to TRBD2 covers 7 bases. Germline CDR1 reads SNHLY; CDR2 reads FYNNEI. CDR3 length: 12 amino acids. In nucleotides, the CDR3 is TGTGCCAGCAGGTTATCTAGCGGCTATAGTAACTTC. The encoded protein is CASRLSSGYSNF.

This clone was observed once. This chain connects TRBV5-1 to TRBJ2-1, with 10 bases matching TRBD2. After removal of 4 bases from V and 6 bases from J, the junction contained 7 bases not matched to a gene. This CDR3 comprises 15 residues. Germline values: CDR1 SGHRS, CDR2 YFSETQ. CDR3 DNA: TGCGCCAGCAGCCATGGAGCGGGAGGGGGCAATGAGCAGTTCTTC. Translating it yields CASSHGAGGGNEQFF.

The rearrangement joins TRBV7-2 to TRBJ2-7, with 13 nucleotides matching TRBD2. CDR1 and CDR2 (germline): SGHTA, FQGNSA. This CDR3 spans 16 amino acids. Trimming took 5 bases from V and 0 from J; bases not matched to a gene: 4. The CDR3: CASSRGLAGVSYEQYF. The CDR3 DNA reads as TGTGCCAGCAGCCGCGGACTAGCGGGGGTCTCCTACGAGCAGTACTTC.

The chain uses TRBV25-1 and TRBJ1-4; D is perhaps TRBD1 (5 bases). Germline V gives CDR1 MGHDK, CDR2 SYGVNS. Trimming stripped 3 bases from V and 4 bases from J, with 9 bases between. This CDR3 region has 14 residues. CDR3 sequence (DNA): TGTGCCAGCAGTGACGACAGCTTTAATGAAAAACTGTTTTTT. This codes for CASSDDSFNEKLFF. The whole variable domain, remainder taken from reference TRBV25-1 and TRBJ1-4, is EADIYQTPRYLVIGTGKKITLECSQTMGHDKMYWYQQDPGMELHLIHYSYGVNSTEKGDLSSESTVSRIRTEHFPLTLESARPSHTSQYLCASSDDSFNEKLFFGSGTQLSVL.

This chain joins TRBV5-1 and TRBJ1-1; unclear D gene. Germline V gives CDR1 SGHRS, CDR2 YFSETQ. There are 15 residues in the CDR3. V gave up 0 bases and J gave up 1 base, with 10 bases separating them. CDR3 DNA: TGCGCCAGCAGCTTGGCCGTTTTACAGAACACTGAAGCTTTCTTT. Amino acid sequence: CASSLAVLQNTEAFF.

The chain joins TRBV28 to TRBJ1-2; possibly TRBD1 for D (5 bases). The CDR3 loop spans 11 amino acids. V was trimmed by 8 bases and J by 6 bases, leaving 10 bases between them. Germline V gives CDR1 MDHEN, CDR2 SYDVKM. Here the CDR3 reads CASSRVDGYTF. The CDR3 DNA reads TGTGCCAGCTCCAGGGTAGATGGCTACACCTTC.